What follows are 19 T cell receptor beta chains derived from one specimen sequenced in a study of T-cell reconstitution after alpha-beta-depleted transplantation in children. Preparation of the TCRbeta library involved a method that used unique molecular identifiers. TCRdb processed the PCR reads anew with MiXCR; each CDR3 protein has one entry. This sample has around 380,000 distinct CDR3 sequences; about a tenth occur once, and the top ten carry nearly 5.5%. The sample was PBMCs from the stem cell graft donor, taken from the stem cell graft. Receptors were obtained from a human donor who donated a stem cell graft to a child with acute myeloid leukemia.

The table lists this clonotype with a few counts. The V and J genes are TRBV12-3 or TRBV12-4 and TRBJ2-1, with 10 bases lining up with TRBD2. This CDR3 is 15 amino acids long. V lost 4 bases to trimming and J lost 4 bases; unmatched junction nucleotides: 4. CDR3: CASSSQLAGYNEQFF. The CDR3 DNA is TGTGCCAGCAGTTCCCAACTAGCGGGGTACAATGAGCAGTTCTTC.

DNA for the CDR3: TGTGCCAGCTCACCACCACAGGTCTACGGCTACACCTTC. The encoded protein is CASSPPQVYGYTF. The rearrangement joins TRBV18 to TRBJ1-2, with D tentatively TRBD1 (5 bases). CDR1 and CDR2 (germline): KGHSH, LQKENI. Trimming shortened V by 0 bases and J by 8 bases, and 10 bases separated the two germline ends. This CDR3 is 13 amino acids long.

The chain links TRBV2 to TRBJ2-2; TRBD2 matches 8 bases. CDR1 is SNHLY, CDR2 FYNNEI, per germline. V lost 6 bases to trimming and J lost 4 bases; unmatched junction nucleotides: 13. The CDR3 loop spans 17 amino acids. CDR3 in DNA: TGTGCCAGCAGCGTACCTGCCGGGACTAGAACCACCGGGGAGCTGTTTTTT. This translates into CASSVPAGTRTTGELFF.

The CDR3 bases are TGTGCCAGTAGTATTTTGGGGGAAGGCAGCAATCAGCCCCAGCATTTT. Amino acids: CASSILGEGSNQPQHF. The rearrangement joins TRBV19 to TRBJ1-5, with D perhaps matching TRBD1 (5 bases). Per germline, CDR1 LNHDA and CDR2 SQIVND (reference sequence). CDR3 length equals 16 residues. Trimming left V 3 bases short and J 1 base short, with 13 bases between.

The V call is TRBV20-1, the J call TRBJ2-7; D uncertain. Per germline, CDR1 DFQATT and CDR2 SNEGSKA (reference sequence). The CDR3 covers 14 residues. V shed 0 bases and J shed 1 base, with 10 bases lying between them. The CDR3 here is CSARDHGRSYEQYV. The CDR3 DNA reads as TGCAGTGCTAGAGATCATGGCAGATCCTACGAGCAGTACGTC.

The genes are TRBV2 and TRBJ1-6; a weak D match, TRBD1 (5 bases). Germline lookup yields CDR1 SNHLY and CDR2 FYNNEI. Trimming pared 3 bases from V and 7 bases from J, leaving 10 bases between. The length of the CDR3 is 14 residues. The CDR3 spells CASSDGGRNSPLHF. CDR3 sequence (DNA): TGTGCCAGCAGTGATGGGGGTCGGAATTCACCCCTCCACTTT. Together with reference TRBV2 and TRBJ1-6, the CDR3 gives the full variable domain: EPEVTQTPSHQVTQMGQEVILRCVPISNHLYFYWYRQILGQKVEFLVSFYNNEISEKSEIFDDQFSVERPDGSNFTLKIRSTKLEDSAMYFCASSDGGRNSPLHFGNGTRLTVT.

The chain is built from TRBV6-5 and TRBJ2-3; 13 bases are a match to TRBD2. Germline V lookup: CDR1 MNHEY, CDR2 SVGAGI. The CDR3 has 16 amino acids. V was pared by 0 bases and J by 5 bases, with 2 bases of the junction left unmatched. Written as DNA, the CDR3 is TGTGCCAGCAGTTACTCACTAGCGGGGGGGCAAGATACGCAGTATTTT. It translates to CASSYSLAGGQDTQYF.

This clonotype has only a few counts. V gene TRBV20-1 combines with J gene TRBJ2-5; the match to TRBD2 covers 10 bases. Trimming cost V 3 bases and J 2 bases; bases outside gene matches: 9. CDR3 size: 16 residues. Germline assignment: CDR1 DFQATT and CDR2 SNEGSKA (reference sequence). The CDR3 sequence: CSARIPSGSIQETQYF. CDR3 DNA sequence: TGCAGTGCTAGGATCCCTAGCGGGAGCATACAAGAGACCCAGTACTTC.

This clonotype was seen only a few times. The chain joins TRBV6-1 to TRBJ2-1, with 12 positions matching TRBD1. CDR1 is MNHNS and CDR2 is SASEGT in the germline V gene. After removal of 5 bases from V and 7 bases from J, the junction contained 6 bases not matched to a gene. This CDR3 contains 15 residues. The CDR3 coding sequence is TGTGCCAGCAGTCCGGGACAGGGGGCGCGGAATGAGCAGTTCTTC. Translation gives CASSPGQGARNEQFF.

This clonotype showed up just a few times. The rearrangement uses TRBV12-3 or TRBV12-4 and TRBJ2-3; 15 bases map to TRBD2. The V gene end was trimmed by 5 bases and the J gene end by 2 bases; junction bases not matched to a gene: 5. This CDR3 spans 17 amino acids. Written as DNA, the CDR3 is TGTGCCAGCAGTCAGGGACTAGCGGGAGGTTACACAGATACGCAGTATTTT. Translating it yields CASSQGLAGGYTDTQYF.

This clonotype was observed a handful of times. CDR3 in DNA: TGCGCCAGCAGCTTGAATGTTAACAAAAACACTGAAGCTTTCTTT. Translation: CASSLNVNKNTEAFF. The chain couples TRBV5-1 to TRBJ1-1; the D is unclear. V lost 1 base and J 2 bases, leaving 12 bases between the germline ends. The germline gives CDR1 SGHRS, CDR2 YFSETQ. CDR3 length equals 15 residues.

V and J are TRBV11-2 and TRBJ2-3; 8 positions agree with TRBD2. CDR1 and CDR2 from the germline V gene are SGHAT and FQNNGV. The V and J ends lost 7 bases and 4 bases, in that order; junction bases with no gene match: 10. CDR3 length equals 15 residues. The CDR3 DNA sequence: TGTGCCAGCACTTGGACGGGGGGGCCCCCAGATACGCAGTATTTT. Its protein is CASTWTGGPPDTQYF.

The CDR3 here is CAGLALWSTDTQYF. DNA for the CDR3: TGTGCCGGACTAGCTTTGTGGAGCACAGATACGCAGTATTTT. This chain connects TRBV2 to TRBJ2-3; 8 bases align to TRBD2. J was trimmed by 0 bases and V by 11 bases; bases with no gene match: 7. The CDR3 spans 14 residues. The germline V gene encodes CDR1 SNHLY and CDR2 FYNNEI.

V and J are TRBV7-6 and TRBJ2-3, with D possibly TRBD1 on 6 matching bases. V was pared by 5 bases and J by 5 bases, with 17 bases between. The length of the CDR3 is 15 residues. Germline V gene data show CDR1 as SGHVS and CDR2 as FNYEAQ. This CDR3 reads CASSGNGQFEDTQYF. The CDR3 bases are TGTGCCAGCAGCGGGAACGGACAGTTTGAAGATACGCAGTATTTT.

The rearrangement uses TRBV7-9 and TRBJ2-1; D gene ambiguous. This CDR3 is built from 17 residues. The germline gives CDR1 SEHNR, CDR2 FQNEAQ (reference sequence). Between the trimmed V and J ends, which lost 5 bases and 7 bases, there was a span of 24 bases. CDR3 sequence reads: CASSPLPANSPGNEQFF. The CDR3 DNA reads as TGTGCCAGCAGCCCGTTGCCGGCCAACTCCCCTGGGAATGAGCAGTTCTTC. The whole variable domain, filled in from reference TRBV7-9 and TRBJ2-1, reads DTGVSQNPRHKITKRGQNVTFRCDPISEHNRLYWYRQTLGQGPEFLTYFQNEAQLEKSRLLSDRFSAERPKGSFSTLEIQRTEQGDSAMYLCASSPLPANSPGNEQFFGPGTRLTVL.

The chain uses TRBV3-1 and TRBJ1-4, with D tentatively TRBD1 (5 bases). The CDR3 extends over 14 amino acids. Per germline, CDR1 LGHDT and CDR2 YNNKEL (reference sequence). V lost 0 bases and J 6 bases, leaving 8 bases between the germline ends. The CDR3 sequence: CASSQEDKYEKLFF. The CDR3 bases are TGTGCCAGCAGCCAAGAGGACAAATATGAAAAACTGTTTTTT.

This clonotype has a count of ten or more. This chain links TRBV25-1 with TRBJ1-1; D ambiguous. The CDR3 extends over 10 amino acids. V lost 8 bases and J lost 10, with 11 bases in between. Germline CDR1 reads MGHDK; CDR2 reads SYGVNS. For the CDR3, the DNA is TGTGCCAGCGTTGAGCGGGCAGCTTTCTTT. Protein product: CASVERAAFF. Full variable domain (rest looked up from reference TRBV25-1 and TRBJ1-1): EADIYQTPRYLVIGTGKKITLECSQTMGHDKMYWYQQDPGMELHLIHYSYGVNSTEKGDLSSESTVSRIRTEHFPLTLESARPSHTSQYLCASVERAAFFGQGTRLTVV.

V is TRBV20-1 and J is TRBJ1-1, with D possibly matching TRBD1 (5 bases). Per germline, CDR1 DFQATT and CDR2 SNEGSKA (reference sequence). The V and J ends lost 8 bases and 1 base respectively, with 11 bases between them. The CDR3 has 12 amino acids. The chain's CDR3 is CSPGQANTEAFF. CDR3 nucleotides: TGCAGTCCAGGGCAGGCGAACACTGAAGCTTTCTTT.

This clonotype came up a few times. The V and J genes are TRBV12-3 or TRBV12-4 and TRBJ2-5, with D perhaps matching TRBD1 or TRBD2 (5 bases each). With 8 bases removed from V and 4 bases from J, the gap between germline ends came to 23 bases. This CDR3 contains 16 residues. The CDR3 reads CASGEAGTLVGETQYF. The CDR3 nucleotides are TGTGCCAGCGGCGAAGCAGGGACCCTCGTCGGAGAGACCCAGTACTTC.